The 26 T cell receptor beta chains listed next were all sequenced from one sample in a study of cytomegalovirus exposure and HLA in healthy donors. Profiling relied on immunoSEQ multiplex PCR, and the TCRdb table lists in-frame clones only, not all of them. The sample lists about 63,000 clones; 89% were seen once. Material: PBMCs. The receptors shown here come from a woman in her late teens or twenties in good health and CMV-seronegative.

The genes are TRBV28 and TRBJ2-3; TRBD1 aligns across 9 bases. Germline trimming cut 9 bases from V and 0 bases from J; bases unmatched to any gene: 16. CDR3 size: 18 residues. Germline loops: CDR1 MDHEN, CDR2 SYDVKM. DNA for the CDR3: TGTGCCAGTGGGAAAAGGGGGTGGACAGGGGCTAGCACAGATACGCAGTATTTT. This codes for CASGKRGWTGASTDTQYF.

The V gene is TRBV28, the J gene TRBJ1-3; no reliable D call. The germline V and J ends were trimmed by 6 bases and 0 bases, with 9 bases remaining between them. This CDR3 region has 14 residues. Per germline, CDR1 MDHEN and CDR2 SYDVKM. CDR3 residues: CASREGNSGNTIYF. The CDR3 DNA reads TGTGCCAGCAGGGAGGGAAACTCTGGAAACACCATATATTTT.

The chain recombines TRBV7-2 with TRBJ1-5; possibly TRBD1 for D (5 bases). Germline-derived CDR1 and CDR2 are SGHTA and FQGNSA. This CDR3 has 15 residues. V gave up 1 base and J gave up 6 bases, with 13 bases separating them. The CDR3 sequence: CASSLGQGGSQPQHF. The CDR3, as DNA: TGTGCCAGCAGCTTAGGTCAGGGAGGGAGTCAGCCCCAGCATTTT.

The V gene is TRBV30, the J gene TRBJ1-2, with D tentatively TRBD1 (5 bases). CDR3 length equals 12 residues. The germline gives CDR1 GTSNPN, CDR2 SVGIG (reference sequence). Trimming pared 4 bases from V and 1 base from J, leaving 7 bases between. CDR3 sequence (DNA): TGTGCCTGGACGGGGGGTAACTATGGCTACACCTTC. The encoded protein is CAWTGGNYGYTF.

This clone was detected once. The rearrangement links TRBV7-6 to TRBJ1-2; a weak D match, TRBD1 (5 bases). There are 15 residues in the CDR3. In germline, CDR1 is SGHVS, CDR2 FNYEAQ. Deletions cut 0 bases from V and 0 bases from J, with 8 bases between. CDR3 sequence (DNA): TGTGCCAGCAGCTTAGCCAGGGCTCCTAACTATGGCTACACCTTC. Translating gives CASSLARAPNYGYTF.

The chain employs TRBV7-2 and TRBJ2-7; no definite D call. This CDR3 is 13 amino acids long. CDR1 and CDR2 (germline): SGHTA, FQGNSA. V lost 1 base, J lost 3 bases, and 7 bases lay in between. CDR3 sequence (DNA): TGTGCCAGCAGCTTAGACAGATACTACGAGCAGTACTTC. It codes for CASSLDRYYEQYF.

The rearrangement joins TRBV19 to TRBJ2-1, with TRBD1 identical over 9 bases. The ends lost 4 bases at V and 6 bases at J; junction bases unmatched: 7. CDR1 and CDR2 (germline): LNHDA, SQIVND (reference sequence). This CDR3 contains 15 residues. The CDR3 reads CASSTPGTGTNEQFF. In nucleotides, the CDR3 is TGTGCCAGTAGTACACCCGGGACAGGGACCAATGAGCAGTTCTTC.

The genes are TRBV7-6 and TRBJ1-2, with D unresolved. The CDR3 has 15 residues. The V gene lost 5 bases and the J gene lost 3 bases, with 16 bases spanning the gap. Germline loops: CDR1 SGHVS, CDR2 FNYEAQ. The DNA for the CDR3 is TGTGCCAGCAGCCCCAGCGCCACCATGGACTATGGCTACACCTTC. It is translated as CASSPSATMDYGYTF. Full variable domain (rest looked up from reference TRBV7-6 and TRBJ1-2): GAGVSQSPRYKVTKRGQDVALRCDPISGHVSLYWYRQALGQGPEFLTYFNYEAQQDKSGLPNDRFSAERPEGSISTLTIQRTEQRDSAMYRCASSPSATMDYGYTFGSGTRLTVV.

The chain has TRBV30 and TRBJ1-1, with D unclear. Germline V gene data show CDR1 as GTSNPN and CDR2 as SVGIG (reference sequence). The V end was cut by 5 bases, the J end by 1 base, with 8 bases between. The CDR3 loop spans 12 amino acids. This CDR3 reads CAWARQNTEAFF. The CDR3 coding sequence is TGTGCCTGGGCGAGACAGAACACTGAAGCTTTCTTT.

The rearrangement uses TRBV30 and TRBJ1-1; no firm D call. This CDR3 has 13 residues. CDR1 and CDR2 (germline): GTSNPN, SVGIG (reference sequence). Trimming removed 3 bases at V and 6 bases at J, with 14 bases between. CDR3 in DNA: TGTGCCTGGAGACCAACAGCTCCGGCTGAAGCTTTCTTT. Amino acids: CAWRPTAPAEAFF. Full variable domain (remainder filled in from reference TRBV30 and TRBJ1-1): SQTIHQWPATLVQPVGSPLSLECTVEGTSNPNLYWYRQAAGRGLQLLFYSVGIGQISSEVPQNLSASRPQDRQFILSSKKLLLSDSGFYLCAWRPTAPAEAFFGQGTRLTVV.

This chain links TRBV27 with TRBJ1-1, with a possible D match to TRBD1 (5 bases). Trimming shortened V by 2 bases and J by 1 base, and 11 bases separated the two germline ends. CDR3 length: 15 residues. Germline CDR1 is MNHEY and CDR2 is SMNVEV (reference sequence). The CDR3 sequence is CASSLQETENTEAFF. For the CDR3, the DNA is TGTGCCAGCAGTTTACAAGAGACAGAGAACACTGAAGCTTTCTTT.

The CDR3 nucleotides are TGTGCCAGCAGCCTTCTAGAGACCCAGTACTTC. The encoded protein is CASSLLETQYF. This chain joins TRBV7-9 and TRBJ2-5; D gene unclear. Germline V gene lookup returns CDR1 SEHNR and CDR2 FQNEAQ (reference sequence). The CDR3 length is 11 residues. The ends were cut back, 5 bases at V and 4 bases at J, with 5 bases in the middle. The full variable domain, its missing parts supplied by reference TRBV7-9 and TRBJ2-5, is DTGVSQNPRHKITKRGQNVTFRCDPISEHNRLYWYRQTLGQGPEFLTYFQNEAQLEKSRLLSDRFSAERPKGSFSTLEIQRTEQGDSAMYLCASSLLETQYFGPGTRLLVL.

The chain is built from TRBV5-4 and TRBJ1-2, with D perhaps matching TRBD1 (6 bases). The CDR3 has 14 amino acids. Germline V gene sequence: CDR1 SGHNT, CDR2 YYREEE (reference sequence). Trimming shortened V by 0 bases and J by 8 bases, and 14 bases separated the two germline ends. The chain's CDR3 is CASSLVGQGPGYTF. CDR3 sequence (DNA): TGTGCCAGCAGCTTGGTGGGTCAGGGGCCGGGCTACACCTTC.

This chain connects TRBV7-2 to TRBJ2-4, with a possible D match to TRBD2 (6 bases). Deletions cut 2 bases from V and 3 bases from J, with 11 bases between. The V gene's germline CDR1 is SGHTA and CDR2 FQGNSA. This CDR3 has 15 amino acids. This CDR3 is CASSLLMGGKNIQYF. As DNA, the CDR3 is TGTGCCAGCAGCTTATTGATGGGAGGCAAAAACATTCAGTACTTC.

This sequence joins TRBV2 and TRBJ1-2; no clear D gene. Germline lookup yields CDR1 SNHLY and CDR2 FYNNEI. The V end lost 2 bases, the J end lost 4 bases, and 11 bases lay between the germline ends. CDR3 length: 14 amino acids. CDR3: CASSELLDFYGYTF. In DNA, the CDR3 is TGTGCCAGCAGTGAACTGCTCGACTTCTATGGCTACACCTTC.

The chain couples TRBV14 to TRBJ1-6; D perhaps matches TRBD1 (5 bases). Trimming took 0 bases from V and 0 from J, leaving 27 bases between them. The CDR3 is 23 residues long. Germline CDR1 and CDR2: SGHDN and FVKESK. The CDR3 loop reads CASSQDSKDKVIETISYNSPLHF. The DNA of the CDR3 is TGTGCCAGCAGCCAAGACTCTAAGGACAAGGTCATAGAGACGATCTCCTATAATTCACCCCTCCACTTT.

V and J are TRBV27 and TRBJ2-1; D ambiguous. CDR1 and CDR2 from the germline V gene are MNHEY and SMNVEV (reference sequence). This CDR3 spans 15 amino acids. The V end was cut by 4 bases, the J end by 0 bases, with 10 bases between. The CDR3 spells CASSSAADSYNEQFF. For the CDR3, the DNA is TGTGCCAGCAGTTCCGCGGCAGACTCCTACAATGAGCAGTTCTTC.

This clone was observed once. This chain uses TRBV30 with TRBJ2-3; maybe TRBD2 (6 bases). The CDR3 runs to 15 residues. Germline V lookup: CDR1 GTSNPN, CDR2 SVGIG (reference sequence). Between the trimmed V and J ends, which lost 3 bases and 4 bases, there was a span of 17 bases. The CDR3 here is CAWSAKRRVADTQYF. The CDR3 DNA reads TGTGCCTGGAGCGCCAAAAGGAGGGTCGCAGATACGCAGTATTTT.

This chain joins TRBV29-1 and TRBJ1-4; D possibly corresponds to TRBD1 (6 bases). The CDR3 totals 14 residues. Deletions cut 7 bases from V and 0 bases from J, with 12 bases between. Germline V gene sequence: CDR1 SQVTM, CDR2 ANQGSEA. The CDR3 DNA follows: TGCAGCGGGGGCGGGGGCGCAACTAATGAAAAACTGTTTTTT. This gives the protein CSGGGGATNEKLFF. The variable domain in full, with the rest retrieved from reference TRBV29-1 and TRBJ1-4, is SAVISQKPSRDICQRGTSLTIQCQVDSQVTMMFWYRQQPGQSLTLIATANQGSEATYESGFVIDKFPISRPNLTFSTLTVSNMSPEDSSIYLCSGGGGATNEKLFFGSGTQLSVL.

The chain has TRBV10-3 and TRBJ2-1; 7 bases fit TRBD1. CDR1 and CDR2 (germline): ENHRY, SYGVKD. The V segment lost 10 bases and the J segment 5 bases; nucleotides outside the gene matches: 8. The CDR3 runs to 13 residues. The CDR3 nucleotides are TGTGCCACCCTCGCCGGGACAGACAATGAGCAGTTCTTC. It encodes CATLAGTDNEQFF.

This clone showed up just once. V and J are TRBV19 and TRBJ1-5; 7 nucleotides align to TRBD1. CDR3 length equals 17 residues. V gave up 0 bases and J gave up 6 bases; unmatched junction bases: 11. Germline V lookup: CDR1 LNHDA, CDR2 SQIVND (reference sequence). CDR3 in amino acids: CASSIDLRPGGGQPQHF. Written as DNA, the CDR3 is TGTGCCAGTAGTATAGATCTTCGGCCAGGGGGAGGTCAGCCCCAGCATTTT.

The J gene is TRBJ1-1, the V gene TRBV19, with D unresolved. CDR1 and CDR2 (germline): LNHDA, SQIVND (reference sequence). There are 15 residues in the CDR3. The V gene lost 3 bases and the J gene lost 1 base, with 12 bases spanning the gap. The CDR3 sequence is CASSILPGGNTEAFF. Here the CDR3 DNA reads TGTGCCAGTAGTATCCTTCCGGGTGGGAACACTGAAGCTTTCTTT.

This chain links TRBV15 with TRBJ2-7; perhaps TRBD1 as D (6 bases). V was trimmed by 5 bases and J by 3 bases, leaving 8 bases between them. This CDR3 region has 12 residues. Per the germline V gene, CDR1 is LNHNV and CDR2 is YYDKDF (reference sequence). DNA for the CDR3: TGTGCCACCAGCCGGGACATCTACGAGCAGTACTTC. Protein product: CATSRDIYEQYF.

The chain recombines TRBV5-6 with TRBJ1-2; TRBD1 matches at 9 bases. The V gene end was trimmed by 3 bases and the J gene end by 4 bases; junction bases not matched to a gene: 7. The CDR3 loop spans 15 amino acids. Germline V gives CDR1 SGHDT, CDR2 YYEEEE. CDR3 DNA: TGTGCCAGCAGCTCTACAGGGGGCGCAATCTATGGCTACACCTTC. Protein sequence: CASSSTGGAIYGYTF.

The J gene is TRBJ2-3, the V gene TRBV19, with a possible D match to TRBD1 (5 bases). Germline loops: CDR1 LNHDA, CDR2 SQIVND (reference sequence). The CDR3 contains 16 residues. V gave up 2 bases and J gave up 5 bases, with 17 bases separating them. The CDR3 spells CASSILDTLPVDTQYF. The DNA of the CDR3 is TGTGCCAGTAGTATATTGGACACCCTACCGGTAGATACGCAGTATTTT.

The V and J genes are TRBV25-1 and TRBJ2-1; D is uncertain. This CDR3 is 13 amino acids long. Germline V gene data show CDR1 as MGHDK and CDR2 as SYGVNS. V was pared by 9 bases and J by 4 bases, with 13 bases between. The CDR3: CASAPDLYNEQFF. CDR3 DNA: TGTGCCAGTGCCCCAGACTTGTACAATGAGCAGTTCTTC.